This T cell receptor beta chain was sequenced during a study of control samples from healthy donors and cancer patients. Germline V gene lookup returns CDR1 SGHRS and CDR2 YFSETQ. The length of the CDR3 is 14 residues. V lost 5 bases and J 2 bases, leaving 11 bases between the germline ends. The assay was immunoSEQ multiplex PCR, and TCRdb's table has in-frame clones only and misses some. The sample consists of approximately 170,000 clones, 90% to 95% of them appearing once. This TCR derives from a man aged 25 to 40 in good health. The specimen was blood. The rearrangement uses TRBV5-1 and TRBJ2-1, with D unresolved. The CDR3 spells CASRAGPTYNEQFF. The CDR3 bases are TGCGCCAGCAGGGCAGGACCCACCTACAATGAGCAGTTCTTC.